These 12 T cell receptor beta chains were sequenced from one sample in a study of cytomegalovirus exposure and HLA in healthy donors. The PCR was carried out with 60 Vbeta primers and 13 Jbeta primers. Sequencing used immunoSEQ multiplex PCR; TCRdb keeps in-frame clones, though not all of them. The sample carries approximately 120,000 clones, roughly 82% recorded once. Sequencing used PBMCs. These receptor sequences come from a woman aged 55-69 years in good health and CMV-seropositive.

The rearrangement joins TRBV13 to TRBJ2-7; 7 nucleotides agree with TRBD1. The CDR3 loop spans 14 amino acids. V gave up 5 bases and J gave up 3 bases; unmatched junction bases: 7. CDR1 and CDR2 from the germline V gene are PRHDT and FYEKMQ (reference sequence). The CDR3, as DNA: TGTGCCAGCAGCCCAAGGGGACAGTACTACGAGCAGTACTTC. It specifies CASSPRGQYYEQYF.

In this sample, this clone turned up a few times. This chain connects TRBV7-2 to TRBJ2-4, with 12 bases identical to TRBD2. Germline CDR1 reads SGHTA; CDR2 reads FQGNSA. The CDR3 contains 17 residues. J gave up 4 bases and V 4 bases, and 8 bases lay outside the gene matches. The DNA for the CDR3 is TGTGCCAGCAGCTCACCAGGACTAGCGGGGAGGAAAAACATTCAGTACTTC. The encoded protein is CASSSPGLAGRKNIQYF.

V gene TRBV30 combines with J gene TRBJ2-7; TRBD2 agrees at 7 bases. J lost 5 bases, V lost 1 base, and 8 bases had no gene match. Germline V gene lookup returns CDR1 GTSNPN and CDR2 SVGIG (reference sequence). This CDR3 spans 14 amino acids. CDR3 coding DNA: TGTGCCTGGAGTGGGGCGGGGGAAACCCACGAGCAGTACTTC. Residues: CAWSGAGETHEQYF.

This sequence joins TRBV4-2 and TRBJ2-7; the match to TRBD2 covers 8 bases. The J segment lost 3 bases and the V segment lost 0 bases, leaving 13 bases of the junction unmatched. The germline gives CDR1 LGHNA, CDR2 YNFKEQ. The CDR3 contains 18 residues. CDR3 coding DNA: TGTGCCAGCAGCCAAGATTCCCCTACTAGCGGACTAAACTACGAGCAGTACTTC. This gives the protein CASSQDSPTSGLNYEQYF.

The chain uses TRBV7-2 and TRBJ2-7, with a weak D call TRBD2 (7 bases). CDR3 length: 13 amino acids. CDR1 SGHTA and CDR2 FQGNSA come from the germline V gene. With 8 bases removed from V and 7 bases from J, the gap between germline ends came to 18 bases. CDR3 DNA sequence: TGTGCCAGCGGAAAGGGGGGGGAGGTTGAGCAGTACTTC. Translating gives CASGKGGEVEQYF.

The chain has TRBV19 and TRBJ2-1; 9 bases match TRBD2. This CDR3 is 16 amino acids long. V lost 3 bases, J lost 4 bases, and 7 bases stayed unmatched. Germline V gene lookup returns CDR1 LNHDA and CDR2 SQIVND (reference sequence). The CDR3 region is CASSMWRGGLYNEQFF. DNA for the CDR3: TGTGCCAGTAGTATGTGGCGGGGGGGCCTATACAATGAGCAGTTCTTC.

CDR3 nucleotides: TGTGCCAGCAGTCCGAGGAAAGGGGGCACTGAAGCTTTCTTT. Protein: CASSPRKGGTEAFF. The gene calls are TRBV28 and TRBJ1-1; perhaps TRBD1 as D (6 bases). Germline V gives CDR1 MDHEN, CDR2 SYDVKM. This CDR3 is built from 14 residues. V was pared by 5 bases and J by 4 bases, with 14 bases between.

This rearrangement joins TRBV5-1 to TRBJ1-3, with TRBD1 identical over 8 bases. CDR3 length: 15 residues. Trimming took 0 bases from V and 7 from J; bases not matched to a gene: 6. CDR1 and CDR2 from the germline V gene are SGHRS and YFSETQ. The CDR3 protein is CASSLGTGGRNTIYF. The CDR3 nucleotides read TGCGCCAGCAGCTTGGGTACAGGGGGAAGGAACACCATATATTTT.

The CDR3 DNA reads as TGTGCCAGCAGCAGAAGGCAGGGGAGCTACGAGCAGTACTTC. It translates to CASSRRQGSYEQYF. The chain links TRBV5-8 to TRBJ2-7; D perhaps matches TRBD1 (6 bases). The length of the CDR3 is 14 residues. Germline loops: CDR1 SGHTS, CDR2 YDEGEE. V lost 4 bases, J lost 3 bases, and 14 bases lay in between.

The chain carries TRBV4-3 and TRBJ2-7, with D perhaps matching TRBD2 (6 bases). Germline assignment: CDR1 LGHNA and CDR2 YSLEER. V gave up 4 bases and J gave up 2 bases, with 15 bases separating them. There are 15 residues in the CDR3. The chain's CDR3 is CASSPSSSGAYEQYF. The CDR3 DNA reads TGCGCCAGCAGCCCAAGTTCGTCGGGGGCCTACGAGCAGTACTTC.

The gene calls are TRBV27 and TRBJ1-1, with a tentative D call TRBD1 (5 bases). There are 17 residues in the CDR3. V lost 3 bases and J lost 0, with 17 bases in between. Looked up from germline, CDR1 is MNHEY and CDR2 is SMNVEV (reference sequence). The CDR3 spells CASSFSRPGIMNTEAFF. The CDR3 DNA sequence: TGTGCCAGCAGTTTTAGCCGGCCAGGGATCATGAACACTGAAGCTTTCTTT.

The rearrangement uses TRBV7-3 and TRBJ2-2; 16 bases map to TRBD2. V trimming: 3 bases; J trimming: 5 bases; junction bases outside the gene matches: 9. From germline, CDR1 is SGHTA and CDR2 FQGTGA. The CDR3 runs 19 residues. This CDR3 reads CASSFIPGLAGGRTGELFF. The CDR3 DNA follows: TGTGCCAGCAGCTTTATACCGGGACTAGCGGGGGGGCGTACCGGGGAGCTGTTTTTT.